Sequencing of this T cell receptor beta chain was carried out in a study of control samples from healthy donors and cancer patients. The table came from immunoSEQ multiplex PCR; TCRdb's copy has only in-frame clones and leaves some out. The data contain approximately 100,000 clones, approximately 78% of them seen just once; the ten biggest clones take up roughly 2%. V was pared by 6 bases and J by 4 bases, with 12 bases between. Germline V gene data show CDR1 as MNHEY and CDR2 as SVGAGI. The CDR3 is 14 amino acids. The genes are TRBV6-5 and TRBJ1-4; TRBD1 is a possible D gene (6 bases). What was sequenced was blood. The TCR was taken from a man in his sixties in good health. CDR3 in DNA: TGTGCCAGCAGATACAGGGCCCTTAATGAAAAACTGTTTTTT. Translated: CASRYRALNEKLFF.